These T cell receptor beta chains were read from a single sample in a study of monozygotic twins with inflammatory bowel disease. Using the 5' RACE reads, TCRdb records one entry per CDR3 protein without DNA. The ten top clones account for 7.4%, within a sample of some 160,000 distinct CDR3 sequences. The specimen was blood. Every receptor here comes from a human donor with ulcerative colitis or Crohn's disease, or a healthy co-twin of an affected twin (not recorded which). Each CDR3 is given with its conserved first and last residue.

j_gene | v_gene | CDR3aa
TRBJ2-2 | TRBV9 | CASSVVGTMNTGELFF
TRBJ2-4 | TRBV4-1 | CASSQVPFRDGDIQYF
TRBJ1-1 | TRBV12-3/TRBV12-4 | CASSFTKNTEAFF
TRBJ2-3 | TRBV7-9 | CASSPGVEREWNTQYF
TRBJ1-2 | TRBV10-3 | CAARDREIYGYTF
TRBJ2-1 | TRBV5-1 | CASSSRGSGLYNEQFF
TRBJ1-6 | TRBV7-9 | CASSFAGSSYNSPLHF
TRBJ2-2 | TRBV5-1 | CASSFNAGELFF
TRBJ2-7 | TRBV29-1 | CSVGGAPYEQYF
TRBJ2-6 | TRBV24-1 | CATSKAESSGANVLTF
TRBJ2-2 | TRBV5-1 | CASSLDGFGGGGTGELFF
TRBJ2-3 | TRBV12-3/TRBV12-4 | CASSLGGPTDTQYF
TRBJ2-7 | TRBV4-1 | CASSQDRTGRYYEQYF
TRBJ1-1 | TRBV10-1 | CASSPSTGRNTEAFF
TRBJ1-2 | TRBV28 | CASSMGQANYGYTF
TRBJ1-2 | TRBV5-5 | CASSHGSGYTF
TRBJ1-5 | TRBV28 | CASNVIGALSPQHF
TRBJ1-1 | TRBV6-2/TRBV6-3 | CASRISSGATTEAFF
TRBJ1-1 | TRBV20-1 | CSAEFGGTEAFF
TRBJ2-4 | TRBV19 | CASSNGGIQYF
TRBJ2-5 | TRBV12-3/TRBV12-4 | CASSPPRQGSIRETQYF
TRBJ1-5 | TRBV25-1 | CASSESGAGNQPQHF
TRBJ1-2 | TRBV21-1 | CASSKEGGGYTF
TRBJ1-1 | TRBV30 | CAWSVWKAERNTEAFF
TRBJ2-2 | TRBV7-9 | CASSLKGTSGFTGELFF
TRBJ1-2 | TRBV7-2 | CASTRGQNYGYTF
TRBJ2-3 | TRBV6-5 | CASSYVRGQADTQYF
TRBJ1-1 | TRBV19 | CASSRYTEAFF
TRBJ1-1 | TRBV18 | CASSKGTQDVNTEAFF
TRBJ2-3 | TRBV4-1 | CASSQDGFAEDTQYF
TRBJ1-1 | TRBV29-1 | CSVEGGGIEAFF
TRBJ1-1 | TRBV10-3 | CAISVGGSGMNTEAFF
TRBJ2-2 | TRBV10-3 | CAINLERTGELFF
TRBJ2-1 | TRBV12-3/TRBV12-4 | CASSLDRRNEQFF
TRBJ2-3 | TRBV7-2 | CASSATSGGSTDTQYF
TRBJ2-2 | TRBV7-3 | CASSLTPSGELFF
TRBJ2-3 | TRBV7-2 | CASSLASLAGESSTDTQYF
TRBJ2-7 | TRBV5-4 | CASSLQDGYEQYF
TRBJ2-7 | TRBV5-1 | CASSSGLAGGPLYEQYF
TRBJ1-1 | TRBV4-3 | CASSRGTVHQYTEAFF
TRBJ2-1 | TRBV5-1 | CASGTLGVANEQFF
TRBJ2-7 | TRBV25-1 | CASSGEDRTYEQYF
TRBJ1-5 | TRBV7-2 | CASSSLDNQPQHF
TRBJ2-1 | TRBV20-1 | CSAVSPGLAGGYNEQFF
TRBJ1-1 | TRBV18 | CATHGGVLNTEAFF